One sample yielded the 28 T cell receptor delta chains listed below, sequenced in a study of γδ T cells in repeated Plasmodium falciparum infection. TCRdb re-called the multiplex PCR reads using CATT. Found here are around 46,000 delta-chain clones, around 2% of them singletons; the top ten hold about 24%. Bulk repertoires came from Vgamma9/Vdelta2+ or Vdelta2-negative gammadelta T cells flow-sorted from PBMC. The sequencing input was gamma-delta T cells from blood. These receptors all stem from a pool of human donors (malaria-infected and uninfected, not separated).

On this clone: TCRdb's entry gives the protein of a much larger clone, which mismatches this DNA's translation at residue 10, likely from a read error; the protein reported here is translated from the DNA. The CDR3 sequence: CAFDYWGPADTDKLIF. The DNA of the CDR3 is TGTGCCTTTGATTACTGGGGGCCAGCGGACACCGATAAACTCATCTTT. This chain connects TRDV3 to TRDJ1; the match to TRDD3 covers 8 bases. No J gene was available from TCRdb, and it was assigned here by a germline match of the DNA. With V trimmed by 2 bases and J by 0 bases, 11 bases remained unmatched. CDR1 is TVYSNPD and CDR2 is GDNSRS in the germline V gene (reference sequence). The CDR3 runs to 16 residues. The whole variable domain, remainder taken from reference TRDV3 and TRDJ1, is CDKVTQSSPDQTVASGSEVVLLCTYDTVYSNPDLFWYRIRPDYSFQFVFYGDNSRSEGADFTQGRFSVKHILTQKAFHLVISPVRTEDSATYYCAFDYWGPADTDKLIFGKGTRVTVEP.

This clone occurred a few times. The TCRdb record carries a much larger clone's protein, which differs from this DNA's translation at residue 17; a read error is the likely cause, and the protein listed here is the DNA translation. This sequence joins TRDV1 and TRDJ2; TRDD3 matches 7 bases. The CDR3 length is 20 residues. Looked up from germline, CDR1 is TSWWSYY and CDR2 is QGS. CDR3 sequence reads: CALGEPLSAGGFTLTAELFF. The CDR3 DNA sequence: TGTGCTCTTGGGGAACCCCTGTCGGCTGGGGGTTTCACTTTGACAGCAGAACTCTTCTTT.

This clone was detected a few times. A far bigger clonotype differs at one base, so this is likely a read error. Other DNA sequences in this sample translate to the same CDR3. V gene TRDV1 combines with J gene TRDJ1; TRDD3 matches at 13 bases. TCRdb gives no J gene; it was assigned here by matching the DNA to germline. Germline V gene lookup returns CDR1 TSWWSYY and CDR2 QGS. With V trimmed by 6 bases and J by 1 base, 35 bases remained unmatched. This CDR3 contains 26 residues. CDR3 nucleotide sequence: TGTGCTCTTGGAGCGCCTCGCCTTCTTTTCTATATTACTGGGGGATACGAGTTAAGTAGCACCGATAAACTCATCTTT. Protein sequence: CALGAPRLLFYITGGYELSSTDKLIF.

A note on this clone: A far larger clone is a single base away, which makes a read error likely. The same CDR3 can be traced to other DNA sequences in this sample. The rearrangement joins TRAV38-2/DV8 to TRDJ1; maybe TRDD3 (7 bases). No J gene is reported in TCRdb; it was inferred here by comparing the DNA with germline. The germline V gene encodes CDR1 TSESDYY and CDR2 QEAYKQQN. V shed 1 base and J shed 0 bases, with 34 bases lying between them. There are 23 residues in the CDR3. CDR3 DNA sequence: TGTGCTTATAGGAGCTTCAGGCACAATTTCCTATGTCCTCTCTGGGGGTACACCGATAAACTCATCTTT. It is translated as CAYRSFRHNFLCPLWGYTDKLIF.

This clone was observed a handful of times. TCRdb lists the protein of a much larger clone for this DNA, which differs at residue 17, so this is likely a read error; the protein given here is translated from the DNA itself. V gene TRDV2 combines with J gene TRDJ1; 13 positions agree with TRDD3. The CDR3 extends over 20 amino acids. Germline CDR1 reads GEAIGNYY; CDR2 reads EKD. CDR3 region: CACDTILLGDTRAYTDNLIF. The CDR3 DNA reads TGTGCCTGTGACACGATATTACTGGGGGATACGCGGGCTTACACCGATAACCTCATCTTT.

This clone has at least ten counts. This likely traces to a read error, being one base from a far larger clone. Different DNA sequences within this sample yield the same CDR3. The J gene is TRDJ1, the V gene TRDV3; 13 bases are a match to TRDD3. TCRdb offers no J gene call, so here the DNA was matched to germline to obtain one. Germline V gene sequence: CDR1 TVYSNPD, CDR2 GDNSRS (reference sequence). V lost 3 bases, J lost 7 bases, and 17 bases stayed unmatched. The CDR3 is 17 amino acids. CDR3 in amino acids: CAFPRLRTGGYDGKLIF. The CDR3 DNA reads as TGTGCCTTCCCCAGGCTACGCACTGGGGGATACGATGGTAAACTCATCTTT.

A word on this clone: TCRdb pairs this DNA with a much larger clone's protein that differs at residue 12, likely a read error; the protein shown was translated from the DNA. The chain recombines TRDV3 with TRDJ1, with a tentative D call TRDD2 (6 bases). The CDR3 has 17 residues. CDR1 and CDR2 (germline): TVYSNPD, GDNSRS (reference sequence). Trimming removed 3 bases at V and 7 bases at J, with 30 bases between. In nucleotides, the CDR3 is TGTGCCTTACCGGTTCCCTTCCACCCGTCCCATATAGGTAAACTCATCTTT. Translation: CALPVPFHPSHIGKLIF.

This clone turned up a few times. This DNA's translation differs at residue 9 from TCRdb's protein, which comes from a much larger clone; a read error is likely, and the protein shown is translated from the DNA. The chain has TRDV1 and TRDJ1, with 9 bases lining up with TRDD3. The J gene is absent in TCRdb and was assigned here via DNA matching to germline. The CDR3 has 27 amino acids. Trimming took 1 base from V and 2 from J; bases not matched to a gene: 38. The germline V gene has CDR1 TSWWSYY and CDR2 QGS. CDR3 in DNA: TGTGCTCTTGGGGAACCCCTCTTCCCAGCCCCCAAGCTAGGGGATACGCGGCGAAAGGGGGGTACCGATAAACTCATCTTT. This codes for CALGEPLFPAPKLGDTRRKGGTDKLIF.

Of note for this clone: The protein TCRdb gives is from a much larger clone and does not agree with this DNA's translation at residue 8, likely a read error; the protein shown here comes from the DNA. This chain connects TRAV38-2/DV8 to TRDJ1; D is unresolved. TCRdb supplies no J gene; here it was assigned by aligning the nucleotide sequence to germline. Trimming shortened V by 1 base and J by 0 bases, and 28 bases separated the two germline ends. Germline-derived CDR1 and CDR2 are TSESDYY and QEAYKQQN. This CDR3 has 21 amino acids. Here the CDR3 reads CAYRSSASCLCTSSYTDKLIF. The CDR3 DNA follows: TGTGCTTATAGGAGCTCCGCTTCATGCCTCTGTACATCCAGCTACACCGATAAACTCATCTTT.

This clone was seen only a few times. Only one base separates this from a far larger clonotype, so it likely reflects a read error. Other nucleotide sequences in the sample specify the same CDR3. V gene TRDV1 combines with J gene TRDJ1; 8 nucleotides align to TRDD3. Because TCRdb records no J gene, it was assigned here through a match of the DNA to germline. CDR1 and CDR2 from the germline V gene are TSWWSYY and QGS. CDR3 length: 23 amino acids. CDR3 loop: CALARPFIPFWGKISPYTDKLIF. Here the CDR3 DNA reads TGTGCTCTTGCGCGGCCGTTTATTCCTTTCTGGGGGAAAATCTCCCCGTACACTGATAAACTCATCTTT.

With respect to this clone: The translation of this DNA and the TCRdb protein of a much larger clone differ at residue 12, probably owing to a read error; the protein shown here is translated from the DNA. CDR3 in DNA: TGTGCCTTCCCGGCCCGGCGGATAGTCGCCGATGAACTCATCTTT. Encoded protein: CAFPARRIVADELIF. This chain connects TRDV3 to TRDJ1; the D call may be TRDD1 or TRDD3 (5 bases each). In the absence of a J gene in TCRdb, the DNA was matched to germline to assign it here. This CDR3 has 15 amino acids. CDR1 is TVYSNPD and CDR2 is GDNSRS in the germline V gene (reference sequence).

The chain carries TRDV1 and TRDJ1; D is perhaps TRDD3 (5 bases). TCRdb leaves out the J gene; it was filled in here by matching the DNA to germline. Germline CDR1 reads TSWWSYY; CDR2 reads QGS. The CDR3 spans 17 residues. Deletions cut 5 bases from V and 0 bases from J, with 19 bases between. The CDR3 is CALGRWVPNPYTDKLIF. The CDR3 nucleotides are TGTGCTCTTGGGCGCTGGGTCCCAAACCCGTACACCGATAAACTCATCTTT.

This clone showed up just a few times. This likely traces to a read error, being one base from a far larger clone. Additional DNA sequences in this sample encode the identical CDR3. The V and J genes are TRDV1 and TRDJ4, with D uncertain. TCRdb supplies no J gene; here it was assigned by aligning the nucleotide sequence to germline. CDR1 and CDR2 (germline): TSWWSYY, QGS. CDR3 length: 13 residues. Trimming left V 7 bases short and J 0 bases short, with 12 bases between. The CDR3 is CALESRYARPLIF. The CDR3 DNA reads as TGTGCTCTTGAGTCGCGGTACGCCAGACCCCTGATCTTT.

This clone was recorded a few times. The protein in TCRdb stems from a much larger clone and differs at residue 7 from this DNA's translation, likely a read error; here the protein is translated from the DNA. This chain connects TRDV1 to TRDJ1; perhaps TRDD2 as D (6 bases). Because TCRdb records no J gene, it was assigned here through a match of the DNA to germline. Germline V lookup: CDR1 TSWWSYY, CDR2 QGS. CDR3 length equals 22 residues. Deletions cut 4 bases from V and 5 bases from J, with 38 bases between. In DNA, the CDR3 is TGTGCTCTTGGGGCTCCCCTCCTACGTTACTGGAGGATCGTTGGCACGAATGATAAACTCATCTTT. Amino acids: CALGAPLLRYWRIVGTNDKLIF.

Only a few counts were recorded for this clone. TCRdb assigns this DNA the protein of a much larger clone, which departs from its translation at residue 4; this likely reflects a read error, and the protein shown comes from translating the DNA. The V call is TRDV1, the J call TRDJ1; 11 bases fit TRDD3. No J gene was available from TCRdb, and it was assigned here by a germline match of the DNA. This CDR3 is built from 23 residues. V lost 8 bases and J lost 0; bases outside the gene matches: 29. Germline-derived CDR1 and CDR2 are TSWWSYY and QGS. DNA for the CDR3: TGTGCTCTTTGGTCAACTTGGGCGGCTCCCTTCCTGTTTGGGGGATACGACACCGATAAACTCATCTTT. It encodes CALWSTWAAPFLFGGYDTDKLIF.

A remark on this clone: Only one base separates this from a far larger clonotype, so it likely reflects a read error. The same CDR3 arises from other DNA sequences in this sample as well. In DNA, the CDR3 is TGTGCTTATAGAAGCAGGGGGAGTCCGCAAACAATCAACACCGATAAGCTCATCTTT. This sequence encodes CAYRSRGSPQTINTDKLIF. The V segment is TRAV38-2/DV8, and no J call was made; the DNA was not compared with TRDD3, the D call given in the table. Germline V gives CDR1 TSESDYY, CDR2 QEAYKQQN. CDR3 size: 19 residues.

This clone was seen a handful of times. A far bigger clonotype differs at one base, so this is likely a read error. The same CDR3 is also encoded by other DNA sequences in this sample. DNA of the CDR3: TGTGCCCTTGGGGAACACACGCCGAGTCTTCCTACGAGGGATACGCCTATCAAACTCATCTTT. Its protein product is CALGEHTPSLPTRDTPIKLIF. The gene calls are TRDV1 and TRDJ1; D tentatively fits TRDD2 or TRDD3 (8 bases each). As TCRdb names no J gene, one was assigned here on the basis of a DNA match to germline. This CDR3 is built from 21 residues. Germline V gene sequence: CDR1 TSWWSYY, CDR2 QGS.

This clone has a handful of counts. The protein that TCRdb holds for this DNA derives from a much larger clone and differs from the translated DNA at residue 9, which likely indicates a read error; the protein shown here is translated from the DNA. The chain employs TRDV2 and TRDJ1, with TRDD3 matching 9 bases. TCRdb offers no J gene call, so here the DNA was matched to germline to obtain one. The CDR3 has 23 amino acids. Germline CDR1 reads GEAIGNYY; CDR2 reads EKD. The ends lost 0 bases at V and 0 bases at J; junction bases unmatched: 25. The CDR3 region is CACDTVESWLGDLGGPNTDKLIF. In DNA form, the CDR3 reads TGTGCCTGTGACACCGTGGAGAGCTGGCTGGGGGATCTTGGCGGTCCTAACACCGATAAACTCATCTTT.

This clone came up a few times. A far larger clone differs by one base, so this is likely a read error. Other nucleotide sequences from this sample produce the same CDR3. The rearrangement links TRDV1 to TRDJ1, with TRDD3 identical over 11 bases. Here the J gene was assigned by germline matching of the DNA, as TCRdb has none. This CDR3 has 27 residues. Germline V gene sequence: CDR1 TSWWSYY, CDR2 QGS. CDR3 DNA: TGCGCTCTTGGGGAAGTAAGGGCCTACCACCGTCCCTCTGTTGGGGGATACGCTTCTGCCTACACCGATAAACTCATCTTT. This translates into CALGEVRAYHRPSVGGYASAYTDKLIF.

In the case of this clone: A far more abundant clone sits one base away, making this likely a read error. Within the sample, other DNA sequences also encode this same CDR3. The CDR3 coding sequence is TGTGCCTTTAAGGGGGGACCTTCCGCCGGTATAAAAACTCCTGTATACTGGGGGATACAAAAACTCATCTTT. Translated, it gives CAFKGGPSAGIKTPVYWGIQKLIF. The chain uses TRDV3 and TRDJ1, with 12 nucleotides matching TRDD3. Germline matching of the DNA provided the J gene here, since TCRdb leaves it blank. Per germline, CDR1 TVYSNPD and CDR2 GDNSRS (reference sequence). CDR3 size: 24 residues. V lost 1 base and J lost 8; bases outside the gene matches: 38.

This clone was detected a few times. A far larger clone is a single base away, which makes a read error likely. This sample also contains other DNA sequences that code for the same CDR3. The CDR3 loop is CAFRAYATYWGIRRSRTNTDKLIF. The CDR3 DNA reads as TGTGCCTTCCGGGCCTACGCGACGTACTGGGGGATACGCAGGAGTAGGACTAACACCGATAAACTCATCTTT. The rearrangement links TRDV3 to TRDJ1; 13 bases are shared with TRDD3. TCRdb is silent on the J gene; assignment here came from matching the DNA to germline. Germline loops: CDR1 TVYSNPD, CDR2 GDNSRS (reference sequence). This CDR3 spans 24 amino acids. Germline trimming cut 3 bases from V and 0 bases from J; bases unmatched to any gene: 31.

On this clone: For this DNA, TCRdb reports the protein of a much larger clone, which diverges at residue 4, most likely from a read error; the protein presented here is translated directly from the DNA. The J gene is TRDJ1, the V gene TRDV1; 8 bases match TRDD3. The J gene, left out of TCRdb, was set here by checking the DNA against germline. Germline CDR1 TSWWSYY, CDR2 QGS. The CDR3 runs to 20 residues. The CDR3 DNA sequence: TGTGCTCTTGAGGAACTAGAGGTGCGTAGGGGATACAGGAGGGGAGATAAACTCATCTTT. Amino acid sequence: CALEELEVRRGYRRGDKLIF.

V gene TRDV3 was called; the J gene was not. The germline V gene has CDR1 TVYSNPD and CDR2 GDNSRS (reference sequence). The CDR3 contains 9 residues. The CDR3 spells CAFKYWAFF. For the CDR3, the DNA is TGTGCCTTCAAATACTGGGCCTTTTTT.

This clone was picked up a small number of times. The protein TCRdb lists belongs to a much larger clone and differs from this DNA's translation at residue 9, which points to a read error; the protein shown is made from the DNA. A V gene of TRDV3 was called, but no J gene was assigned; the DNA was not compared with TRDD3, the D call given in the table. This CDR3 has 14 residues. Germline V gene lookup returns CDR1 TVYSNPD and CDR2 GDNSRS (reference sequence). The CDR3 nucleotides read TGTGCCTCCGGGGGCCGACTGGGGGGACTCCCTCTCATCTTT. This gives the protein CASGGRLGGLPLIF.

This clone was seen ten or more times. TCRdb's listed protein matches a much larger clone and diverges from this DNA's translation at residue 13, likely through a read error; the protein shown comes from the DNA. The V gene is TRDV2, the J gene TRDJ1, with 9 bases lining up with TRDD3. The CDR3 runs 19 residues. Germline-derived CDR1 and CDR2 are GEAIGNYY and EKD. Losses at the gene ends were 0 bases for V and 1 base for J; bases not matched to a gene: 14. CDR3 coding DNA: TGTGCCTGTGACACCTTCCCGGCTCTGGGGGATCCTCTCACCGATAAACTCATCTTT. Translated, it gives CACDTFPALGDPLTDKLIF.

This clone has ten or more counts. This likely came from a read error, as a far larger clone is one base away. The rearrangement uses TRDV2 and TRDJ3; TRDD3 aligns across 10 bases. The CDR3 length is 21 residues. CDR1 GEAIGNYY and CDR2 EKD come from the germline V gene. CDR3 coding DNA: TGTGCCCGTGACACCGGGAAGGGTCTACTGGGGGATCGGCGGGACACCCGACAGATGTTTTTC. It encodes CARDTGKGLLGDRRDTRQMFF.

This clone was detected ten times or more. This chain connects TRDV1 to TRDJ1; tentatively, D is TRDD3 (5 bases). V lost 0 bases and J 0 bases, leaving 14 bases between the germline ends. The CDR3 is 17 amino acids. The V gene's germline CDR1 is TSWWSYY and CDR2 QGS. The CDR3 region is CALGELGGIGYTDKLIF. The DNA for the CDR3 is TGTGCTCTTGGGGAACTAGGCGGGATCGGGTACACCGATAAACTCATCTTT.

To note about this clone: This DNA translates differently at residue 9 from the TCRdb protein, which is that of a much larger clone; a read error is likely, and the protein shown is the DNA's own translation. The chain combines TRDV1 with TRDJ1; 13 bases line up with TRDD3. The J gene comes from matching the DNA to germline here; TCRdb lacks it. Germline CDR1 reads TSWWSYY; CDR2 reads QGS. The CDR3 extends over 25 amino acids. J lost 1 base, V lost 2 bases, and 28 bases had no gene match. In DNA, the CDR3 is TGTGCTCTTGGGGAAAACTCCTTCCCTCAAGACTGGGGGATACGCGGGGGATGGCTCACCGATAAACTCATCTTT. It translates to CALGENSFPQDWGIRGGWLTDKLIF.